This TCR beta chain derives from a study of T cells in Graves' hyperthyroidism and ophthalmopathy. TCR beta CDR3 sequences were amplified from RNA transcripts. The TCR CDR3 was amplified in a first-round RT-PCR using the HTBI primer set. Each CDR3 protein is one row after TCRdb ran MiXCR on the multiplex PCR reads. Of under 650,000 distinct CDR3 sequences listed, roughly 15% are singletons. This clonotype came up many times. The CDR3 is made up of 15 amino acids. V lost 1 base to trimming and J lost 8 bases; unmatched junction nucleotides: 5. Germline V gene lookup returns CDR1 SNHLY and CDR2 FYNNEI. J is TRBJ1-4 and V is TRBV2; 9 positions agree with TRBD1. The receptor comes from a woman aged 25-40 years with Graves' hyperthyroidism. The specimen sequenced was blood. For the CDR3, the DNA is TGTGCCAGCAGTGAAGAACAGGGGGCAGGGGAAAAACTGTTTTTT. Amino acid sequence: CASSEEQGAGEKLFF.